The T cell receptor beta chain described here comes from a study of hypomethylating agent response in myelodysplastic syndrome (dated by TCRdb to the early 2020s). Turning to the overall study: The hypomethylating agents azacitidine (about 75% of the 11) or decitabine (3 of 11) were used to treat the patients. The cohort was composed of fewer than 10 male and a couple of female myelodysplastic syndrome patients. A mean patient age of roughly 72 +/- 6.3 years was recorded, and a diploid cytogenetic profile was observed most commonly. TET2 mutation was identified most frequently, being present in about 45% of the 11 patients. Complete response or hematologic improvement was achieved by six patients, and about 5 patients were classified as non-responders. Response was defined as complete response or hematologic improvement, and patients who met neither criterion were classified as non-responders.

Bulk bone marrow was analyzed, and T-cell subsets were not sorted. Immunosequencing of the TCR beta CDR3 regions was performed on bone marrow from about a dozen myelodysplastic syndrome patients before and after hypomethylating agent therapy. For longitudinal repertoire tracking, every patient provided one baseline bone marrow and two to three bone marrows collected at different post-treatment timepoints. Genomic DNA was isolated from whole bone marrow, and DNA quality was assessed with TapeStation, NanoDrop OneC and PicoGreen assays. Findings and caveats that apply to the study as a whole: Possible recognition of novel MDS antigens by the shared GLIPH2 clusters was not confirmed, and experimental validation of that possible recognition is needed. Only about ten patients were analyzed, making the cohort small. The healthy control donors were not matched in age to the MDS patients, and this mismatch could have affected the comparison between MDS and healthy donors. Novel clonotypes were found to emerge more often in responders, whereas more contracted clonotypes were observed in non-responders after treatment. No significant change in richness, rarefaction diversity or clonality was detected after hypomethylating agent treatment, either across all patients or within response groups.

At the junction V is shortened by 5 bases and J by 5 bases, with 15 bases in between. Measured from the cysteine to the phenylalanine, the CDR3 is 14 residues long. The retained sequence is limited to the CDR3, 42 bases, with the frame set at the first base. From the germline V gene (reference sequence), CDR1 is GTSNPN and CDR2 is SVGIG. Comment on this clone: This receptor's antigen is unknown. No base qualities exist here, and no much larger clone lies one base off it.

The library was made by the immunoSEQ multiplex PCR assay. Survey resolution was used, with two replicates of around 200 ng each, totaling approximately 400 ng of DNA per sample. The hsTCRB kit detected rearranged TCRB sequences in genomic DNA using multiplex PCR primers targeting V and J genes. The CDR3 region was amplified in a first PCR of 31 cycles using the QIAGEN Multiplex PCR Kit. An approximately 8-cycle second PCR added sample barcodes and Illumina adapters to each replicate. Pooled libraries were quantified using a QuantStudio 6 and the KAPA library quantification kit. Roughly 16 pM of pooled libraries were sequenced on an Illumina MiSeq with 156-cycle single-end reads and a 15-cycle index read. Per the source publication's procedure: VDJdb annotation flagged approximately 1.8% of over 150,000 unique clonotypes as previously reported viral-epitope-specific. The immunoSEQ Data Assistant and immunoSEQ Analyzer converted raw reads into normalized, annotated TCRB repertoires. Clonotypes were analyzed with the immunarch R package version 0.6.5 and BioAnalyzer. Before richness was estimated, every repertoire was downsampled to the clone count of the smallest repertoire. Fisher's exact tests classified clonotypes as expanded, contracted or novel, with novel meaning zero frequency before treatment. Significantly changed CDR3 beta sequences were clustered with GLIPH2 at simulation_depth=1000 and kmer_min_depth=3, and CDR3s shorter than five residues were left out. TCRdb obtained this table from immuneACCESS and retained in-frame rearrangements with V and J assigned. These tables miss some clones; where compared with another copy, unresolved V genes account for less than half of the shortfall, and the remainder is unexplained. D and trimming were read from the DNA, whereas the V and J calls and clone size are those reported in that table. This sample holds over 8,000 clones; 83% were observed only once. Around 4.1% of the sample goes to the ten largest clones.

The rearranged segments are TRBV30 and TRBJ2-2; D gene: possibly TRBD2, on 6 matching bases. The clonotype comes from a human donor with myelodysplastic syndrome. The sample consisted of bone marrow, taken before or after starting hypomethylating agent treatment for myelodysplastic syndrome (not recorded which). The bases are TGTGCCTGGCTCGCGGGGACCTGGACCGGGGAGCTGTTTTTT. Its product reads: CAWLAGTWTGELFF.